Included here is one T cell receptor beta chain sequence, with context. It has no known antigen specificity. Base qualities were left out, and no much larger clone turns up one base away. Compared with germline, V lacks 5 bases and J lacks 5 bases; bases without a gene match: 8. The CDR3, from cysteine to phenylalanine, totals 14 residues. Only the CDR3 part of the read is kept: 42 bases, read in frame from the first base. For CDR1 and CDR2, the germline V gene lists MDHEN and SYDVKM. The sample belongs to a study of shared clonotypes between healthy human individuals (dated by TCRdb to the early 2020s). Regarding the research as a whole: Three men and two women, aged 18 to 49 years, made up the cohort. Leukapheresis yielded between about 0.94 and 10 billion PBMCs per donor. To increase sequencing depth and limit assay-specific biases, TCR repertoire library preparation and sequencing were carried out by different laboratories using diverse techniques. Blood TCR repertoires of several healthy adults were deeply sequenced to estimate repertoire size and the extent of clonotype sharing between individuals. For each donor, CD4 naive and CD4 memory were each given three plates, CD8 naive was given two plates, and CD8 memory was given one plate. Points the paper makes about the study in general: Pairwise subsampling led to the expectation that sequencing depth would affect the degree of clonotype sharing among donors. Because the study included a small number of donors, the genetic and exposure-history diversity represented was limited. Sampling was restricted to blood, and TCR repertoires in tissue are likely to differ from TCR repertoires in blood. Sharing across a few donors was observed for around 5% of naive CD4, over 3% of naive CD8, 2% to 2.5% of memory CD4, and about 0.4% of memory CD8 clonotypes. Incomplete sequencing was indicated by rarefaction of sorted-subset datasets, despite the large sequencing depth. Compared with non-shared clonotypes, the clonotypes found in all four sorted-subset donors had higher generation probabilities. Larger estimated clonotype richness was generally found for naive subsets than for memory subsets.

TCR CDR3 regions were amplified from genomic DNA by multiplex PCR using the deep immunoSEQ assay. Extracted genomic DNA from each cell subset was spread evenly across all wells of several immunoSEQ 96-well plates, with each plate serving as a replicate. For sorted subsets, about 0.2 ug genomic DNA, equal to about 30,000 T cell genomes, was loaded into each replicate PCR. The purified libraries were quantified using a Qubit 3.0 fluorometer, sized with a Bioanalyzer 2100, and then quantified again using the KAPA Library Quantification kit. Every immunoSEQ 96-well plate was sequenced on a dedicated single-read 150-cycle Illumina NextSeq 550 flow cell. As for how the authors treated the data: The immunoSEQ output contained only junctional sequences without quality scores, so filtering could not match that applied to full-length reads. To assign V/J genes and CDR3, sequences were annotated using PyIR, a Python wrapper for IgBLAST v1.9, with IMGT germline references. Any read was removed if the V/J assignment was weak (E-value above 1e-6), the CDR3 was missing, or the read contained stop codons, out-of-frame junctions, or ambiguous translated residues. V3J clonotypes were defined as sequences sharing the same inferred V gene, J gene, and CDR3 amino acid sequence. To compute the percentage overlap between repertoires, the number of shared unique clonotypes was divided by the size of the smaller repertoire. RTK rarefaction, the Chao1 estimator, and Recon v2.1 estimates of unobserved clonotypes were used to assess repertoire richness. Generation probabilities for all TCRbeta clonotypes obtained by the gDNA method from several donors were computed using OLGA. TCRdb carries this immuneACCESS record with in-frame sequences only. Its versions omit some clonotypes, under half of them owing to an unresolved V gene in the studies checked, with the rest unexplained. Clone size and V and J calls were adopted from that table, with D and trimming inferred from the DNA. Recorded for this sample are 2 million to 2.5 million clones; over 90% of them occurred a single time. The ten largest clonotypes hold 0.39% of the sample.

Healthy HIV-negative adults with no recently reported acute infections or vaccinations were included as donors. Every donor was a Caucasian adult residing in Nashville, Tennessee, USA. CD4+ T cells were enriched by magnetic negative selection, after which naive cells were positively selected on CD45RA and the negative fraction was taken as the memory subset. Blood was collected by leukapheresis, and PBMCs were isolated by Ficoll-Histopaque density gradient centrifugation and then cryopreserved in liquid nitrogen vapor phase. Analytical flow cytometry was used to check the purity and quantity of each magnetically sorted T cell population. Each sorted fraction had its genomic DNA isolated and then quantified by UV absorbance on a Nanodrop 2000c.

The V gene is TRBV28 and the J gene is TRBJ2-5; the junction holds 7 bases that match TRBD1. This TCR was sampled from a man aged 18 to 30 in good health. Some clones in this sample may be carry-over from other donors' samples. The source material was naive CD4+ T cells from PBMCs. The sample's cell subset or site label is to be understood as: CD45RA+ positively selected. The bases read TGTGCCAGCAGTATACAGGGGCCTTGGGAGACCCAGTACTTC. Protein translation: CASSIQGPWETQYF. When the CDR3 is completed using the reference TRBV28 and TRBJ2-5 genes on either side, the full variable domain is DVKVTQSSRYLVKRTGEKVFLECVQDMDHENMFWYRQDPGLGLRLIYFSYDVKMKEKGDIPEGYSVSREKKERFSLILESASTNQTSMYLCASSIQGPWETQYFGPGTRLLVL.